These 28 T cell receptor beta chains share one sample of origin, sequenced in a study of vaccination and CD4 T cells after COVID-19. These TCRs' antigens remain unknown. Once obtained from cultured CD4+ T cells, the DNA was sequenced using the Oncomine TCR Beta short-read assay. One entry per CDR3 protein results from TCRdb running MiXCR on the PCR reads. The sample carries about 23,000 distinct CDR3 sequences, roughly 68% recorded once. Documented treatment: approximately nine-day PBMC culture with coronavirus spike peptide pools or control peptides (ViraFEST assay). Here the sequenced sample was CD4+ T cells from blood, cultured in vitro, taken after SARS-CoV-2 vaccination. The receptors shown here come from a human donor who received a COVID-19 vaccine.

By sample share, this clonotype is medium-sized (0.01 to 0.1%). This chain joins TRBV19 and TRBJ1-2; D is unresolved. CDR3 length: 11 residues. Germline values: CDR1 LNHDA, CDR2 SQIVND (reference sequence). Trimming shortened V by 6 bases and J by 1 base, and 3 bases separated the two germline ends. CDR3 in amino acids: CASRDNYGYTF. The CDR3 bases are TGTGCCAGTAGGGATAACTATGGCTACACCTTC.

The chain recombines TRBV20-1 with TRBJ2-5, with 11 bases fitting TRBD2. Losses at the gene ends were 5 bases for V and 6 bases for J; bases not matched to a gene: 5. The CDR3 length is 13 residues. Germline assignment: CDR1 DFQATT and CDR2 SNEGSKA (reference sequence). The CDR3 nucleotides read TGCAGTGCTTCGACTAGCGGGGAGAAGACCCAGTACTTC. Translating gives CSASTSGEKTQYF.

The table lists this clonotype with a few counts. The rearrangement uses TRBV24-1 and TRBJ2-5; TRBD1 matches 11 bases. The V and J ends lost 5 bases and 1 base, in that order; junction bases with no gene match: 5. The CDR3 consists of 16 residues. Per the germline V gene, CDR1 is KGHDR and CDR2 is SFDVKD. The CDR3 region has the DNA TGTGCCACCAGTGGCTATGGGACAGGGGGCCAAGAGACCCAGTACTTC. It codes for CATSGYGTGGQETQYF.

The chain carries TRBV19 and TRBJ2-1; 9 bases are shared with TRBD2. This CDR3 is 14 amino acids long. Germline V gene sequence: CDR1 LNHDA, CDR2 SQIVND (reference sequence). The J segment lost 9 bases and the V segment lost 2 bases, leaving 5 bases of the junction unmatched. The CDR3 sequence: CASSISLAGLEQFF. The CDR3 DNA reads as TGTGCCAGTAGTATAAGCCTAGCGGGGCTTGAGCAGTTCTTC. Complete variable domain (other parts from reference TRBV19 and TRBJ2-1): DGGITQSPKYLFRKEGQNVTLSCEQNLNHDAMYWYRQDPGQGLRLIYYSQIVNDFQKGDIAEGYSVSREKKESFPLTVTSAQKNPTAFYLCASSISLAGLEQFFGPGTRLTVL.

The chain links TRBV24-1 to TRBJ1-6, with 10 bases aligning to TRBD1. The CDR3 is made up of 15 amino acids. V was pared by 4 bases and J by 8 bases, with 4 bases of the junction left unmatched. The germline V gene has CDR1 KGHDR and CDR2 SFDVKD. CDR3 DNA sequence: TGTGCCACCAGTGACCGGGACAGGGGAGATTCACCCCTCCACTTT. It codes for CATSDRDRGDSPLHF.

This clonotype has just one count. This chain connects TRBV10-1 to TRBJ2-5, with D tentatively TRBD1 (5 bases). V lost 8 bases to trimming and J lost 3 bases, with 19 bases between them. CDR1 is WNHNN, CDR2 SYGVQD, per germline (reference sequence). The CDR3 extends over 15 amino acids. The CDR3 sequence is CASSRDSELKETQYF. The CDR3 bases are TGCGCCAGCTCTAGAGACAGTGAACTTAAAGAGACCCAGTACTTC.

This chain joins TRBV2 and TRBJ1-2; TRBD1 is a possible D gene (6 bases). Between the trimmed V and J ends, which lost 5 bases and 3 bases, there was a span of 16 bases. There are 15 residues in the CDR3. Looked up from germline, CDR1 is SNHLY and CDR2 is FYNNEI. The CDR3 bases are TGTGCCAGCAGTCCGAGGGGGGGCACGGACTATGGCTACACCTTC. It yields the protein CASSPRGGTDYGYTF.

This clonotype was seen a few times. The V and J genes are TRBV6-1 and TRBJ1-6; D is uncertain. CDR1 is MNHNS and CDR2 is SASEGT in the germline V gene. Trimming stripped 2 bases from V and 5 bases from J, with 13 bases between. The length of the CDR3 is 16 residues. The chain's CDR3 is CASSETPEENNSPLHF. DNA for the CDR3: TGTGCCAGCAGTGAAACCCCCGAGGAGAATAATTCACCCCTCCACTTT.

The sample holds a few counts of this clonotype. V gene TRBV20-1 combines with J gene TRBJ1-5, with D possibly TRBD1 on 5 matching bases. The V end was cut by 1 base, the J end by 5 bases, with 9 bases between. The CDR3 has 13 residues. In germline, CDR1 is DFQATT, CDR2 SNEGSKA (reference sequence). The CDR3 DNA is TGCAGTGCTAGAGGACAGCGGGATCAGCCCCAGCATTTT. Amino acids: CSARGQRDQPQHF.

This chain links TRBV30 with TRBJ1-2, with a tentative D call TRBD1 (5 bases). The CDR3 consists of 14 residues. V was pared by 8 bases and J by 5 bases, with 21 bases between. Germline CDR1 GTSNPN, CDR2 SVGIG (reference sequence). CDR3 in DNA: TGTGCCCACATTCACGACAGACGACATTATGGCTACACCTTC. It specifies CAHIHDRRHYGYTF.

CDR3 region: CAWQGNSNQPQHF. CDR3 DNA sequence: TGTGCCTGGCAGGGGAATAGCAATCAGCCCCAGCATTTT. The chain joins TRBV30 to TRBJ1-5; maybe TRBD1 (6 bases). The CDR3 contains 13 residues. Looked up from germline, CDR1 is GTSNPN and CDR2 is SVGIG (reference sequence). V lost 5 bases to trimming and J lost 0 bases, with 8 bases between them.

The chain couples TRBV7-8 to TRBJ1-6; D unresolved. Trimming pared 5 bases from V and 6 bases from J, leaving 8 bases between. The V gene's germline CDR1 is SGHVS and CDR2 FQNEAQ. CDR3 length equals 13 residues. The CDR3 sequence: CASSLSGNSPLHF. CDR3 sequence (DNA): TGTGCCAGCAGCCTCTCCGGTAATTCACCCCTCCACTTT.

The chain couples TRBV20-1 to TRBJ1-5; D remains unclear. Per germline, CDR1 DFQATT and CDR2 SNEGSKA (reference sequence). Trimming stripped 4 bases from V and 5 bases from J, with 9 bases between. The CDR3 loop spans 12 amino acids. The CDR3 is CSATSGDQPQHF. Here the CDR3 DNA reads TGCAGTGCTACTAGCGGGGATCAGCCCCAGCATTTT.

The chain recombines TRBV5-4 with TRBJ2-3; D perhaps matches TRBD2 (5 bases). The CDR3 runs 13 residues. Trimming stripped 3 bases from V and 5 bases from J, with 10 bases between. The V gene's germline CDR1 is SGHNT and CDR2 YYREEE (reference sequence). The chain's CDR3 is CASSYLLEDTQYF. The DNA for the CDR3 is TGTGCCAGCAGCTACCTACTAGAAGATACGCAGTATTTT. The whole variable domain, remainder taken from reference TRBV5-4 and TRBJ2-3, is ETGVTQSPTHLIKTRGQQVTLRCSSQSGHNTVSWYQQALGQGPQFIFQYYREEENGRGNFPPRFSGLQFPNYSSELNVNALELDDSALYLCASSYLLEDTQYFGPGTRLTVL.

The CDR3 nucleotides are TGTGCCAGCAGCGGGGGCCTCGGAAGCAACATTCAGTACTTC. It specifies CASSGGLGSNIQYF. The rearrangement links TRBV6-1 to TRBJ2-4; either TRBD1 or TRBD2 may fit D (6 bases each). V lost 6 bases and J 7 bases, leaving 16 bases between the germline ends. This CDR3 is built from 14 residues. Germline CDR1 is MNHNS and CDR2 is SASEGT.

This clonotype was observed a few times. J is TRBJ1-6 and V is TRBV20-1, with 7 nucleotides matching TRBD1. This CDR3 region has 14 residues. Germline-derived CDR1 and CDR2 are DFQATT and SNEGSKA (reference sequence). V shed 1 base and J 8 bases; nucleotides not matched to a gene: 5. CDR3 sequence: CSARVQGEDSPLHF. The CDR3 DNA sequence: TGCAGTGCTAGAGTTCAGGGGGAGGATTCACCCCTCCACTTT.

This clonotype was seen a few times. V is TRBV6-5 and J is TRBJ2-2, with TRBD1 identical over 7 bases. Germline CDR1 is MNHEY and CDR2 is SVGAGI. This CDR3 is 16 amino acids long. Trimming removed 0 bases from V and 5 bases from J; junction bases left unmatched: 6. For the CDR3, the DNA is TGTGCCAGCAGTTACTCGACGGGGACAGATACCGGGGAGCTGTTTTTT. Its translation: CASSYSTGTDTGELFF.

This sequence joins TRBV20-1 and TRBJ1-2; 7 positions match TRBD1. This CDR3 is 13 amino acids long. Germline loops: CDR1 DFQATT, CDR2 SNEGSKA (reference sequence). J lost 4 bases, V lost 6 bases, and 8 bases had no gene match. Here the CDR3 reads CSARTGGSYGYTF. CDR3 nucleotides: TGCAGTGCCCGGACAGGAGGAAGCTATGGCTACACCTTC.

The V call is TRBV19, the J call TRBJ2-7; 9 bases line up with TRBD1. J gave up 7 bases and V 2 bases, and 12 bases lay outside the gene matches. CDR3 length: 16 amino acids. Germline V gene data show CDR1 as LNHDA and CDR2 as SQIVND (reference sequence). CDR3 region: CASSISWGQGSSEQYF. CDR3 in DNA: TGTGCCAGTAGTATAAGTTGGGGACAGGGTTCGTCTGAGCAGTACTTC.

The CDR3 protein is CASQGAVSTDTQYF. CDR3 nucleotides: TGTGCCAGCCAAGGCGCCGTTAGCACAGATACGCAGTATTTT. This chain links TRBV21-1 with TRBJ2-3; the table's D call of TRBD1 was not tested on the DNA. TRBV21-1 is labeled a pseudogene. This CDR3 spans 14 amino acids.

This chain uses TRBV6-1 with TRBJ1-5; D not certain. Trimming pared 2 bases from V and 4 bases from J, leaving 12 bases between. CDR1 is MNHNS and CDR2 is SASEGT in the germline V gene. CDR3 length: 15 amino acids. The CDR3 is CASSELRAANQPQHF. CDR3 bases: TGTGCCAGCAGTGAATTAAGGGCGGCAAATCAGCCCCAGCATTTT.

The chain uses TRBV20-1 and TRBJ1-5; TRBD1 agrees at 8 bases. The J segment lost 7 bases and the V segment lost 0 bases, leaving 5 bases of the junction unmatched. This CDR3 has 14 residues. Germline assignment: CDR1 DFQATT and CDR2 SNEGSKA (reference sequence). The CDR3 is CSARDSGGGQPQHF. DNA for the CDR3: TGCAGTGCTAGAGACTCAGGGGGCGGGCAGCCCCAGCATTTT.

The gene calls are TRBV19 and TRBJ1-2; TRBD1 might be the D (5 bases). CDR1 and CDR2 (germline): LNHDA, SQIVND (reference sequence). V gave up 3 bases and J gave up 7 bases, with 12 bases separating them. The length of the CDR3 is 13 residues. The CDR3 sequence is CASSIAAGIGYTF. The CDR3 bases are TGTGCCAGTAGTATTGCAGCAGGGATTGGCTACACCTTC.

This clonotype has a handful of counts. This chain uses TRBV7-9 with TRBJ1-3, with D unclear. Germline V gene sequence: CDR1 SEHNR, CDR2 FQNEAQ (reference sequence). The CDR3 sequence is 17 residues long. Deletions cut 0 bases from V and 0 bases from J, with 12 bases between. This CDR3 reads CASSLAGEVPSGNTIYF. CDR3 nucleotide sequence: TGTGCCAGCAGCTTAGCCGGGGAGGTCCCCTCTGGAAACACCATATATTTT.

This chain links TRBV20-1 with TRBJ2-1; D tentatively fits TRBD1 or TRBD2 (5 bases each). This CDR3 has 14 amino acids. The germline gives CDR1 DFQATT, CDR2 SNEGSKA (reference sequence). The ends were cut back, 1 base at V and 8 bases at J, with 15 bases in the middle. This chain's CDR3 is CSARVIGEMDEQFF. In DNA form, the CDR3 reads TGCAGTGCTAGAGTGATAGGGGAGATGGATGAGCAGTTCTTC.

This rearrangement joins TRBV10-1 to TRBJ1-1, with 7 bases fitting TRBD1. The CDR3 loop spans 11 amino acids. The V and J ends lost 2 bases and 11 bases, in that order; junction bases with no gene match: 2. Looked up from germline, CDR1 is WNHNN and CDR2 is SYGVQD (reference sequence). The CDR3 here is CASSEGTEAFF. The CDR3 nucleotides are TGCGCCAGCAGTGAGGGGACAGAGGCTTTCTTT.

This chain connects TRBV7-9 to TRBJ1-2; tentative D call: TRBD1 (5 bases). The CDR3 contains 15 residues. CDR1 and CDR2 (germline): SEHNR, FQNEAQ (reference sequence). The V end lost 5 bases, the J end lost 6 bases, and 19 bases lay between the germline ends. This chain's CDR3 is CASSPARGAGDGYTF. In DNA, the CDR3 is TGTGCCAGCAGCCCCGCTAGAGGGGCGGGGGATGGCTACACCTTC. Drawing the rest from reference TRBV7-9 and TRBJ1-2, the complete variable domain is DTGVSQNPRHKITKRGQNVTFRCDPISEHNRLYWYRQTLGQGPEFLTYFQNEAQLEKSRLLSDRFSAERPKGSFSTLEIQRTEQGDSAMYLCASSPARGAGDGYTFGSGTRLTVV.

The CDR3 sequence: CAWSAGTWGQVAGRSYNEQFF. CDR3 in DNA: TGTGCCTGGAGTGCGGGGACTTGGGGGCAGGTGGCTGGACGCTCCTACAATGAGCAGTTCTTC. The chain couples TRBV30 to TRBJ2-1, with D perhaps being TRBD1 or TRBD2 (6 bases each). Germline values: CDR1 GTSNPN, CDR2 SVGIG (reference sequence). The CDR3 contains 21 residues. V gave up 1 base and J gave up 0 bases, with 28 bases separating them. Supplemented by reference TRBV30 and TRBJ2-1, the full variable domain reads SQTIHQWPATLVQPVGSPLSLECTVEGTSNPNLYWYRQAAGRGLQLLFYSVGIGQISSEVPQNLSASRPQDRQFILSSKKLLLSDSGFYLCAWSAGTWGQVAGRSYNEQFFGPGTRLTVL.